The clone carrying this T cell receptor beta chain was detected many times. Its antigen is not identified. The sample belongs to a study of T-cell memory formation after mild COVID-19. General observations from the study: Among clones contracting day 15 to 85, CD4/CD8 was balanced, whereas later expanders leaned CD4+. CD4+ contracting clones lay mainly in CM and EM, CD8+ ones in EMRA.

V shed 1 base and J shed 4 bases, with 15 bases lying between them. The CDR3 has 16 amino acids. Germline V gene sequence: CDR1 SGHTA, CDR2 FQGTGA. Each CDR3 protein gets one entry after TCRdb re-called the 5' RACE reads with MiXCR. The sample lists 540,000 or so distinct CDR3 sequences; about 20% were seen once. This TCR was recovered from an adult woman who had mild COVID-19 (a few samples of this study predate the infection). Cell type and time point are not known. The chain links TRBV7-3 to TRBJ2-3; D tentatively fits TRBD1 or TRBD2 (7 bases each). The source material was PBMCs or a T cell subset sorted from them (not recorded which). The DNA of the CDR3 is TGTGCCAGCAGCTTAAGGGCAGGGGGGGGTGCAGATACGCAGTATTTT. This encodes CASSLRAGGGADTQYF.